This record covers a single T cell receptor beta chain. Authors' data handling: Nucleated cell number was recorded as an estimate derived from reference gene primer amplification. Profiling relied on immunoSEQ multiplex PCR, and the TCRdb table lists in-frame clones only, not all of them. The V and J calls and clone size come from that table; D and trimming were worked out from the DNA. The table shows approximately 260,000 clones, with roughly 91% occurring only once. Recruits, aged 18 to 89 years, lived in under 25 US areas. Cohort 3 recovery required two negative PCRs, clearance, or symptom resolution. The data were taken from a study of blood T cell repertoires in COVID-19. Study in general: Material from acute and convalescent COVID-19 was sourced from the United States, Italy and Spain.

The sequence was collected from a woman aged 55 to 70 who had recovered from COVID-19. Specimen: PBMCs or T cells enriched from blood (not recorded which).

CDR3 sequence reads: CASSYLRDQGASEAFF. CDR3 bases: TGCGCCAGCAGTTACCTACGGGACCAGGGGGCGAGTGAAGCTTTCTTT. V and J are TRBV10-1 and TRBJ1-1; 8 nucleotides match TRBD1. Germline V gives CDR1 WNHNN, CDR2 SYGVQD (reference sequence). Germline trimming cut 5 bases from V and 7 bases from J; bases unmatched to any gene: 15. The CDR3 length is 16 residues.